This T cell receptor (beta chain) was observed in a study of CXCR3-negative and CXCR3-positive naive CD8 T cells. Study results and limitations: Naive subsets had comparable surface CD5, so TRB CDR3 properties gauged TCR strength.

Points on this clonotype: What it binds is not known.

The V gene's germline CDR1 is SGHKS and CDR2 YYEKEE (reference sequence). The CDR3 contains 15 residues. Through 5' RACE with UMI labels, the TRB cDNA libraries were prepared. TCRdb reprocessed the 5' RACE reads, with one entry per CDR3 protein and no DNA. This table holds 43,000 or so distinct CDR3 sequences. This chain connects TRBV5-5 to TRBJ2-7; absent DNA, TCRdb's TRBD1 call cannot be checked. The sequence was collected from a human donor in good health. Some clones in this sample may be carry-over from other donors' samples. Sample: naive CXCR3- CD8+ T cells from blood. Indicated subset: CD45RO-CCR7+CD27+CD95- naive CD8+ T cells lacking CXCR3 (TNR3-). CDR3 residues: CASSLAFGAGHEQYF.